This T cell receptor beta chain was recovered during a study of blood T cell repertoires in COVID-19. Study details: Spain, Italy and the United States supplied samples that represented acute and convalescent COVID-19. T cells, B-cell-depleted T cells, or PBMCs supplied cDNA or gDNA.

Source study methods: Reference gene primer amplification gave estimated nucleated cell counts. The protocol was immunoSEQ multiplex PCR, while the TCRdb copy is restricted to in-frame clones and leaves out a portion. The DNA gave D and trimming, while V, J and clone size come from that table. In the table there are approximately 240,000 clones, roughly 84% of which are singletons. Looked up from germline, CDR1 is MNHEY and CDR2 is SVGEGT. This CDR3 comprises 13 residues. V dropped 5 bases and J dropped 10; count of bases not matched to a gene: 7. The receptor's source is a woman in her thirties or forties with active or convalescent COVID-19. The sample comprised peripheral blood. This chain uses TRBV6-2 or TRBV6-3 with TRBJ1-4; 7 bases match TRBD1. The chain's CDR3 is CASSPDRVGKLFF. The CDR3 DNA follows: TGTGCCAGCAGTCCCGACAGGGTCGGAAAACTGTTTTTT.